The following is a T cell receptor (beta chain) sequence with its context. Its target is not known. Using its own MiXCR run on the 5' RACE reads, TCRdb lists one record per CDR3 protein. Among more than 600,000 distinct CDR3 sequences, roughly 19% were seen once, and the ten largest hold under 20%. This sample was included in a study of CD8 T cells in ankylosing spondylitis. Study-wide points: Within matched ankylosing spondylitis synovial fluid, disease-linked clones were reportedly significantly enriched. Blood of patients with ankylosing spondylitis appeared to be characterized by a TCR beta motif of roughly eight highly homologous variants.

This CDR3 has 13 amino acids. V lost 5 bases to trimming and J lost 5 bases, with 12 bases between them. CDR1 and CDR2 from the germline V gene are MDHEN and SYDVKM. The V call is TRBV28, the J call TRBJ2-5; perhaps TRBD1 as D (7 bases). The origin of this receptor is a male donor with ankylosing spondylitis. The sequencing input was blood, either unsorted or a sorted T cell fraction (not recorded which). CDR3 loop: CASSQGGQETQYF. In nucleotides, the CDR3 is TGTGCCAGCAGTCAGGGGGGCCAGGAGACCCAGTACTTC.